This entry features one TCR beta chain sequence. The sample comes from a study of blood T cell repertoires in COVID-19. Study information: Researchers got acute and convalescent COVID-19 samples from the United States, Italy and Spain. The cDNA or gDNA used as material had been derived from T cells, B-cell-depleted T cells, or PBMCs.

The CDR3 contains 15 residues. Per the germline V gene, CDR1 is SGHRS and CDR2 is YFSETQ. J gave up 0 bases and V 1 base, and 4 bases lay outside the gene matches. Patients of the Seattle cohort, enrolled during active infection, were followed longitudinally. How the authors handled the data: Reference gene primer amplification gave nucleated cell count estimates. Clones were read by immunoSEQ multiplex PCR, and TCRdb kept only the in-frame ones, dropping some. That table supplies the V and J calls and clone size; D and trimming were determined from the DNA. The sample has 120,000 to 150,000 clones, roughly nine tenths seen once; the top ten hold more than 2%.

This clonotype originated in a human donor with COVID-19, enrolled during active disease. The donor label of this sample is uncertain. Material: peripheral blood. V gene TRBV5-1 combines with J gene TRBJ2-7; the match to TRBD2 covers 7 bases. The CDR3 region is CASSLRGGRSYEQYF. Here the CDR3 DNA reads TGCGCCAGCAGCTTGCGGGGAGGGCGCTCCTACGAGCAGTACTTC.